These T cell receptor beta chains were read from a single sample in a study of T cell responses to AZD1222 COVID-19 vaccine. TCRdb keeps only in-frame clones here, not all; method: immunoSEQ multiplex PCR. The table lists roughly 130,000 clones, roughly 88% of them singletons, with around 20% in the top ten. The sample here was peripheral blood, taken on day 0 of MenACWY control vaccination. The receptors stem from an adult in good health. Both conserved end residues are part of each CDR3. A D gene is named only where the DNA matches it firmly. Size tells how often a clone was seen (once, few, many) or the class of an expanded clone, and some rows leave it out.

D gene,J gene,V gene,clone size,CDR3 protein,CDR3 DNA
TRBD1,TRBJ1-6,TRBV5-5,.,CASSLDRGRVNSPLHF,TGTGCCAGCAGCTTGGACAGGGGGCGCGTCAATTCACCCCTCCACTTT
.,TRBJ1-2,TRBV24-1,few,CATSRSWSYGYTF,TGTGCCACCAGTAGATCTTGGAGCTATGGCTACACCTTC
TRBD1,TRBJ2-7,TRBV5-5,.,CASSRTGDRSYEQYF,TGTGCCAGCAGCCGCACAGGGGATAGGTCCTACGAGCAGTACTTC
.,TRBJ1-2,TRBV6-5,once,CASSYSGVGGYTF,TGTGCCAGCAGTTACTCAGGGGTGGGAGGCTACACCTTC
.,TRBJ1-2,TRBV19,once,CASSRQDYGYTF,TGTGCCAGTAGTAGACAGGACTATGGCTACACCTTC
TRBD2,TRBJ2-2,TRBV24-1,.,CATSEPIAGGLAGELFF,TGTGCCACCAGTGAGCCGATAGCGGGAGGGCTCGCCGGGGAGCTGTTTTTT
.,TRBJ1-2,TRBV14,.,CASSQDRTGIPNYGYTF,TGTGCCAGCAGCCAAGACAGAACAGGAATTCCTAACTATGGCTACACCTTC
TRBD2,TRBJ2-3,TRBV5-1,once,CASSSDPTSASDTQYF,TGCGCCAGCAGCTCCGACCCGACTAGCGCGAGCGATACGCAGTATTTT
.,TRBJ2-5,TRBV9,.,CASSVHPGVYQETQYF,TGTGCCAGCAGCGTACATCCCGGGGTGTACCAAGAGACCCAGTACTTC
.,TRBJ1-1,TRBV29-1,.,CSVVGGGTEAFF,TGCAGCGTTGTGGGGGGCGGCACTGAAGCTTTCTTT
.,TRBJ1-2,TRBV3-1/TRBV3-2,few,CASSRQESGGYTF,TGTGCCAGCAGCCGACAGGAAAGCGGTGGCTACACCTTC
.,TRBJ2-7,TRBV20-1,.,CSARVVSEQYF,TGCAGTGCTAGAGTCGTCTCCGAGCAGTACTTC
.,TRBJ1-3,TRBV2,.,CASSGYAGNTIYF,TGTGCCAGCAGTGGGTATGCTGGAAACACCATATATTTT
TRBD1,TRBJ1-5,TRBV6-5,few,CASRVTGGNQPQHF,TGTGCCAGCAGGGTGACAGGGGGCAATCAGCCCCAGCATTTT
.,TRBJ1-3,TRBV2,.,CASSPTAPGHGNTIYF,TGTGCCAGCAGTCCGACAGCTCCCGGGCACGGAAACACCATATATTTT
TRBD1,TRBJ1-5,TRBV2,.,CASSKTGAGQPQHF,TGTGCCAGCAGTAAGACAGGGGCAGGTCAGCCCCAGCATTTT
.,TRBJ1-1,TRBV19,.,CAARTYTEAFF,TGTGCTGCCCGGACCTACACTGAAGCTTTCTTT
.,TRBJ1-4,TRBV6-1,.,CASSEAAGSANEKLFF,TGTGCCAGCAGTGAAGCGGCAGGGTCGGCTAATGAAAAACTGTTTTTT
.,TRBJ1-4,TRBV3-1/TRBV3-2,.,CASSQDLGNIPEKLFF,TGTGCCAGCAGCCAAGATTTAGGAAACATTCCCGAAAAACTGTTTTTT
TRBD1,TRBJ1-2,TRBV30,.,CARRRQGPGGYTF,TGTGCCCGCCGCCGACAGGGGCCCGGGGGCTACACCTTC
TRBD1,TRBJ2-7,TRBV27,.,CASSLDRVGGEQYF,TGTGCCAGCAGTTTGGACAGGGTGGGCGGCGAGCAGTACTTC
TRBD1,TRBJ2-2,TRBV6-1,.,CASSEHRGDTGELFF,TGTGCCAGCAGTGAACACAGGGGCGACACCGGGGAGCTGTTTTTT
.,TRBJ2-7,TRBV11-3,.,CASSLADDEQYF,TGTGCCAGCAGCTTAGCGGATGACGAGCAGTACTTC
.,TRBJ1-5,TRBV24-1,.,CATGGGNQPQHF,TGTGCCACCGGAGGGGGCAATCAGCCCCAGCATTTT
TRBD1,TRBJ2-1,TRBV5-1,.,CASSSYFGTGGYNEQFF,TGCGCCAGCAGCTCTTACTTCGGGACAGGGGGCTACAATGAGCAGTTCTTC
.,TRBJ2-2,TRBV11-2,.,CASHMPPNTGELFF,TGTGCCAGCCATATGCCTCCGAACACCGGGGAGCTGTTTTTT
TRBD1,TRBJ1-2,TRBV28,.,CASSLGTGIGYGYTF,TGTGCCAGCAGTCTAGGGACAGGGATAGGCTATGGCTACACCTTC
TRBD1,TRBJ1-3,TRBV28,.,CASSSPGTGASGNTIYF,TGTGCCAGCAGTTCCCCCGGGACAGGGGCCTCTGGAAACACCATATATTTT